This paragraph reports one T cell receptor (beta chain). Its target is not known. With a much larger clone just one base away, this may be a read error. A constant-region primer served to make TCR beta cDNA from roughly 540 ng total RNA. Slightly modified ARM-PCR, run as three nested multiplex PCR rounds, produced the TCR beta libraries. TRBV1-TRBV30 forward primers paired with a C-beta reverse primer were used in the first two PCR rounds, which ran roughly 11 cycles each. TCRdb re-called the multiplex PCR reads with MiXCR, one entry per CDR3 protein. The table lists 70,000 to 95,000 distinct CDR3 sequences, over 60% of them singletons. The sample originates from a study of tumor-infiltrating lymphocytes in primary liver carcinoma. V lost 3 bases to trimming and J lost 7 bases, with 15 bases between them. Germline V gene lookup returns CDR1 MGHRA and CDR2 YSYEKL. The length of the CDR3 is 15 residues.

Study results and caveats: Roughly 7.5-25% of top clones, and no more, occurred in all five tumor regions. The study found tumor-adjacent and tumor-blood pairs overlapped less than tumor region pairs.

Total RNA and DNA came together from around 20-30 mg of bulk tissue without cell sorting. No patient had received treatment, and all had chronic HBV infection. Each sampled tumor had five separate regions taken from it. The genes are TRBV4-1 and TRBJ2-2; perhaps TRBD2 as D (6 bases). The TCR originated in a man between 40 and 49 years old with primary liver carcinoma and hepatitis B virus infection. Sample: liver tumor tissue from sampling region 4. Noted subset: tumor region T4, right-lateral pole. The DNA for the CDR3 is TGCGCCAGCAGCCATGGGTTTGGGGGGTTCGGGGAGCTGTTTTTT. Translation gives CASSHGFGGFGELFF.